The 25 T cell receptor beta chains in this list originate from one sample, sequenced in a study of T cells after yellow fever vaccination. TCRdb itself ran the 5' RACE reads through MiXCR, one entry per CDR3 protein. The profile covers some 250,000 distinct CDR3 sequences, with roughly 4% appearing a single time and over 15% taken by the ten largest. Here the sequenced sample was PBMCs, taken 15 days after the yellow fever booster vaccination. The receptors shown here come from a man in his late teens or twenties who received the YFV17D yellow fever vaccine.

This clonotype has a count of ten or more. This chain links TRBV2 with TRBJ2-3; the D gene could be TRBD1 or TRBD2 (6 bases each). CDR1 and CDR2 from the germline V gene are SNHLY and FYNNEI. V lost 5 bases and J 3 bases, leaving 9 bases between the germline ends. The CDR3 consists of 13 residues. The CDR3 region has the DNA TGTGCCAGCAGTCAGGGGAGGACAGATACGCAGTATTTT. Amino acids: CASSQGRTDTQYF. The full variable domain, in which reference TRBV2 and TRBJ2-3 provide the parts outside the CDR3, is EPEVTQTPSHQVTQMGQEVILRCVPISNHLYFYWYRQILGQKVEFLVSFYNNEISEKSEIFDDQFSVERPDGSNFTLKIRSTKLEDSAMYFCASSQGRTDTQYFGPGTRLTVL.

The table lists this clonotype with a count of one. This chain uses TRBV12-3 or TRBV12-4 with TRBJ2-7; D remains ambiguous. V was shortened by 4 bases and J by 7 bases, with 14 bases between the two germline ends. This CDR3 is built from 13 residues. CDR3 in amino acids: CASSSGNSREQYV. The CDR3, as DNA: TGTGCCAGCAGTTCGGGCAACTCGAGGGAGCAGTACGTC.

This clonotype was seen ten or more times. This chain uses TRBV11-2 with TRBJ2-6; the match to TRBD1 covers 10 bases. V shed 4 bases, J shed 0 bases, and the junction held 9 bases outside the gene matches. CDR1 SGHAT and CDR2 FQNNGV come from the germline V gene. The CDR3 contains 19 residues. CDR3 nucleotides: TGTGCCAGCAGCTCCGGGACAGGGGTCCGTACCTCTGGGGCCAACGTCCTGACTTTC. Its translation: CASSSGTGVRTSGANVLTF.

The V gene is TRBV29-1, the J gene TRBJ2-1, with D tentatively TRBD2 (7 bases). CDR3 size: 11 residues. Germline loops: CDR1 SQVTM, CDR2 ANQGSEA. Trimming took 8 bases from V and 10 from J, leaving 15 bases between them. DNA of the CDR3: TGCAGCCACCGGGGGGCGGGGGAGCAGTTCTTC. The encoded protein is CSHRGAGEQFF.

The sample holds many counts of this clonotype. The rearrangement uses TRBV6-2 or TRBV6-3 and TRBJ2-3, with D uncertain. CDR1 MNHEY and CDR2 SVGEGT come from the germline V gene. The V gene lost 2 bases and the J gene lost 8 bases, with 5 bases spanning the gap. The CDR3 totals 11 residues. CDR3 region: CASSYQTTQYF. The CDR3 DNA follows: TGTGCCAGCAGTTACCAGACTACGCAGTATTTT.

This clonotype has ten or more counts. This chain uses TRBV7-2 with TRBJ2-2; tentatively, D is TRBD1 (5 bases). Trimming took off 0 bases at V and 4 bases at J, with 15 bases between the two ends. CDR1 and CDR2 (germline): SGHTA, FQGNSA. The CDR3 extends over 17 amino acids. CDR3 sequence reads: CASSLAGVAETTGELFF. In nucleotides, the CDR3 is TGTGCCAGCAGCTTAGCAGGGGTTGCGGAGACCACCGGGGAGCTGTTTTTT. Drawing the rest from reference TRBV7-2 and TRBJ2-2, the complete variable domain is GAGVSQSPSNKVTEKGKDVELRCDPISGHTALYWYRQSLGQGLEFLIYFQGNSAPDKSGLPSDRFSAERTGGSVSTLTIQRTQQEDSAVYLCASSLAGVAETTGELFFGEGSRLTVL.

This clonotype appeared many times. The chain carries TRBV24-1 and TRBJ1-1; D unclear. The CDR3 covers 13 residues. CDR1 and CDR2 (germline): KGHDR, SFDVKD. V shed 6 bases and J shed 1 base, with 8 bases lying between them. The CDR3 bases are TGTGCCACCAGTAACAGCCCGAACACTGAAGCTTTCTTT. This sequence encodes CATSNSPNTEAFF.

Ten or more counts support this clonotype. This rearrangement joins TRBV20-1 to TRBJ2-3, with D perhaps TRBD2 (7 bases). The CDR3 contains 13 residues. The V end was cut by 3 bases, the J end by 8 bases, with 15 bases between. CDR1 is DFQATT and CDR2 is SNEGSKA in the germline V gene (reference sequence). The CDR3 nucleotides are TGCAGTGCTAGCGGGGGGCCCTCGAGTACGCAGTATTTT. It encodes CSASGGPSSTQYF.

Ten or more counts support this clonotype. The chain uses TRBV7-6 and TRBJ1-4, with 9 bases lining up with TRBD1. The V gene's germline CDR1 is SGHVS and CDR2 FNYEAQ. The CDR3 sequence is 17 residues long. The V and J ends lost 0 bases and 4 bases, in that order; junction bases with no gene match: 6. The CDR3 region has the DNA TGTGCCAGCAGCTTAGCGGGGACAGGGTCGGGTAATGAAAAACTGTTTTTT. Translated, it gives CASSLAGTGSGNEKLFF.

This clonotype was seen ten or more times. The chain recombines TRBV7-2 with TRBJ1-1; D is possibly TRBD1 (6 bases). The V gene lost 5 bases and the J gene lost 3 bases, with 13 bases spanning the gap. This CDR3 contains 14 residues. CDR1 SGHTA and CDR2 FQGNSA come from the germline V gene. This CDR3 is CASSIGGGHTEAFF. CDR3 bases: TGTGCCAGCAGCATAGGGGGGGGCCACACTGAAGCTTTCTTT.

This clonotype was counted many times. The rearrangement links TRBV4-3 to TRBJ2-5; 9 positions match TRBD2. Unmatched junction bases numbered 3, after V lost 4 bases and J lost 0 bases. CDR1 and CDR2 (germline): LGHNA, YSLEER. The length of the CDR3 is 15 residues. DNA of the CDR3: TGCGCCAGCAGCCCCTCTAGCGGGGACCAAGAGACCCAGTACTTC. Amino acid sequence: CASSPSSGDQETQYF.

This clonotype was counted many times. The gene calls are TRBV4-3 and TRBJ2-3, with unresolved D. Trimming stripped 0 bases from V and 1 base from J, with 11 bases between. This CDR3 contains 16 residues. CDR1 and CDR2 (germline): LGHNA, YSLEER. The DNA of the CDR3 is TGCGCCAGCAGCCAAGACAGAGAAACTGGCACAGATACGCAGTATTTT. This translates into CASSQDRETGTDTQYF.

Ten or more counts support this clonotype. The V gene is TRBV3-1, the J gene TRBJ1-2; no clear D. Germline V lookup: CDR1 LGHDT, CDR2 YNNKEL (reference sequence). The CDR3 is 13 amino acids. V was cut by 6 bases and J by 6 bases, with 14 bases left in between. The CDR3 loop reads CASRSSRAHGYTF. CDR3 in DNA: TGTGCCAGCAGGTCCTCGAGGGCCCATGGCTACACCTTC.

This clonotype was counted ten times or more. This rearrangement joins TRBV27 to TRBJ2-7; no firm D call. V lost 6 bases, J lost 2 bases, and 17 bases lay in between. CDR3 length: 15 residues. Germline V CDR1 and CDR2: MNHEY, SMNVEV (reference sequence). The CDR3 sequence: CASSTTWAYAYEQYF. CDR3 nucleotides: TGTGCCAGCAGCACCACCTGGGCCTACGCCTACGAGCAGTACTTC.

Comments on this clonotype: A read error may explain this, as a much larger clone is one base away. This chain connects TRBV11-2 to TRBJ1-1, with D maybe TRBD1 (6 bases). The V end lost 3 bases, the J end lost 4 bases, and 12 bases lay between the germline ends. The CDR3 loop spans 14 amino acids. Germline CDR1 SGHAT, CDR2 FQNNGV. The chain's CDR3 is CASSFWGGLTEAFF. CDR3 nucleotide sequence: TGTGCCAGCAGCTTTTGGGGGGGCCTCACTGAAGCTTTCTTT. Supplemented by reference TRBV11-2 and TRBJ1-1, the full variable domain reads EAGVAQSPRYKIIEKRQSVAFWCNPISGHATLYWYQQILGQGPKLLIQFQNNGVVDDSQLPKDRFSAERLKGVDSTLKIQPAKLEDSAVYLCASSFWGGLTEAFFGQGTRLTVV.

This rearrangement joins TRBV7-6 to TRBJ2-5; D possibly matches TRBD1 or TRBD2 (5 bases each). Germline assignment: CDR1 SGHVS and CDR2 FNYEAQ. This CDR3 spans 13 amino acids. Trimming pared 0 bases from V and 13 bases from J, leaving 15 bases between. This CDR3 reads CASSLAGTSQTYF. The CDR3 region has the DNA TGTGCCAGCAGCTTAGCGGGGACGTCCCAGACGTACTTC.

This clonotype was picked up many times. The chain joins TRBV7-2 to TRBJ1-1, with 10 bases fitting TRBD1. Per germline, CDR1 SGHTA and CDR2 FQGNSA. This CDR3 region has 14 residues. Trimming took 5 bases from V and 8 from J; bases not matched to a gene: 8. The CDR3 loop reads CASSRRTGGEEAFF. For the CDR3, the DNA is TGTGCCAGCAGCCGGAGGACAGGGGGAGAAGAAGCTTTCTTT.

This clonotype was seen many times. J is TRBJ2-1 and V is TRBV3-2. TRBV3-2 is a pseudogene. This CDR3 has 13 residues. The CDR3 protein is CASSQGAYNEQFF. CDR3 coding DNA: TGTGCCAGCAGCCAAGGAGCCTACAATGAGCAGTTCTTC.

This clonotype was observed at least ten times. The genes are TRBV30 and TRBJ2-7, with TRBD1 identical over 7 bases. J lost 0 bases, V lost 3 bases, and 5 bases had no gene match. The CDR3 extends over 14 amino acids. CDR1 and CDR2 (germline): GTSNPN, SVGIG (reference sequence). The CDR3 loop reads CAWSTGARSYEQYF. The CDR3 nucleotides read TGTGCCTGGAGCACAGGGGCCCGCTCCTACGAGCAGTACTTC.

This clonotype was found many times. Here the CDR3 DNA reads TGTGCCAGCAGTCGACCAACCGATCTAGCGGGGGGTAGTCAAGAGACCCAGTACTTC. Translation: CASSRPTDLAGGSQETQYF. The chain joins TRBV12-3 or TRBV12-4 to TRBJ2-5; 11 bases are a match to TRBD2. The ends lost 5 bases at V and 2 bases at J; junction bases unmatched: 16. This CDR3 has 19 amino acids.

This clonotype appeared many times. The J gene is TRBJ2-2, the V gene TRBV7-2, with 11 bases aligning to TRBD2. Germline V gene sequence: CDR1 SGHTA, CDR2 FQGNSA. This CDR3 is built from 17 residues. The trim removed 5 bases at V and 2 bases at J, leaving 7 bases unmatched. The CDR3 DNA sequence: TGTGCCAGCAGCGCCACTAGCGGGGGCCTCAACACCGGGGAGCTGTTTTTT. This gives the protein CASSATSGGLNTGELFF.

This clonotype appeared many times. The chain combines TRBV13 with TRBJ1-3, with unresolved D. Per the germline V gene, CDR1 is PRHDT and CDR2 is FYEKMQ (reference sequence). The CDR3 runs to 11 residues. V was shortened by 5 bases and J by 8 bases, with 7 bases between the two germline ends. In nucleotides, the CDR3 is TGTGCCAGCAGCCTCCGGCACACCATATATTTT. It yields the protein CASSLRHTIYF.

This clonotype has a handful of counts. CDR3 loop: CSANGVDRASGANVLTF. DNA for the CDR3: TGCAGTGCTAATGGGGTCGACAGGGCCTCTGGGGCCAACGTCCTGACTTTC. The V and J genes are TRBV20-1 and TRBJ2-6; 7 nucleotides match TRBD1. The CDR3 totals 17 residues. Germline V CDR1 and CDR2: DFQATT, SNEGSKA (reference sequence). The V segment lost 4 bases and the J segment 0 bases; nucleotides outside the gene matches: 9.

This clonotype was counted at least ten times. The V call is TRBV14, the J call TRBJ2-2; 7 bases agree with TRBD1. J gave up 7 bases and V 0 bases, and 2 bases lay outside the gene matches. Per germline, CDR1 SGHDN and CDR2 FVKESK. This CDR3 is 14 amino acids long. The DNA for the CDR3 is TGTGCCAGCAGCCAAGATCAGGGGGTCGGGGAGCTGTTTTTT. It codes for CASSQDQGVGELFF.

This clonotype has ten or more counts. This chain uses TRBV10-1 with TRBJ2-1, with D uncertain. V gave up 1 base and J gave up 0 bases, with 10 bases separating them. The CDR3 spans 16 residues. Germline V lookup: CDR1 WNHNN, CDR2 SYGVQD (reference sequence). CDR3 sequence reads: CASSELSSSSYNEQFF. As DNA, the CDR3 is TGCGCCAGCAGTGAGTTATCGTCGAGCTCCTACAATGAGCAGTTCTTC.